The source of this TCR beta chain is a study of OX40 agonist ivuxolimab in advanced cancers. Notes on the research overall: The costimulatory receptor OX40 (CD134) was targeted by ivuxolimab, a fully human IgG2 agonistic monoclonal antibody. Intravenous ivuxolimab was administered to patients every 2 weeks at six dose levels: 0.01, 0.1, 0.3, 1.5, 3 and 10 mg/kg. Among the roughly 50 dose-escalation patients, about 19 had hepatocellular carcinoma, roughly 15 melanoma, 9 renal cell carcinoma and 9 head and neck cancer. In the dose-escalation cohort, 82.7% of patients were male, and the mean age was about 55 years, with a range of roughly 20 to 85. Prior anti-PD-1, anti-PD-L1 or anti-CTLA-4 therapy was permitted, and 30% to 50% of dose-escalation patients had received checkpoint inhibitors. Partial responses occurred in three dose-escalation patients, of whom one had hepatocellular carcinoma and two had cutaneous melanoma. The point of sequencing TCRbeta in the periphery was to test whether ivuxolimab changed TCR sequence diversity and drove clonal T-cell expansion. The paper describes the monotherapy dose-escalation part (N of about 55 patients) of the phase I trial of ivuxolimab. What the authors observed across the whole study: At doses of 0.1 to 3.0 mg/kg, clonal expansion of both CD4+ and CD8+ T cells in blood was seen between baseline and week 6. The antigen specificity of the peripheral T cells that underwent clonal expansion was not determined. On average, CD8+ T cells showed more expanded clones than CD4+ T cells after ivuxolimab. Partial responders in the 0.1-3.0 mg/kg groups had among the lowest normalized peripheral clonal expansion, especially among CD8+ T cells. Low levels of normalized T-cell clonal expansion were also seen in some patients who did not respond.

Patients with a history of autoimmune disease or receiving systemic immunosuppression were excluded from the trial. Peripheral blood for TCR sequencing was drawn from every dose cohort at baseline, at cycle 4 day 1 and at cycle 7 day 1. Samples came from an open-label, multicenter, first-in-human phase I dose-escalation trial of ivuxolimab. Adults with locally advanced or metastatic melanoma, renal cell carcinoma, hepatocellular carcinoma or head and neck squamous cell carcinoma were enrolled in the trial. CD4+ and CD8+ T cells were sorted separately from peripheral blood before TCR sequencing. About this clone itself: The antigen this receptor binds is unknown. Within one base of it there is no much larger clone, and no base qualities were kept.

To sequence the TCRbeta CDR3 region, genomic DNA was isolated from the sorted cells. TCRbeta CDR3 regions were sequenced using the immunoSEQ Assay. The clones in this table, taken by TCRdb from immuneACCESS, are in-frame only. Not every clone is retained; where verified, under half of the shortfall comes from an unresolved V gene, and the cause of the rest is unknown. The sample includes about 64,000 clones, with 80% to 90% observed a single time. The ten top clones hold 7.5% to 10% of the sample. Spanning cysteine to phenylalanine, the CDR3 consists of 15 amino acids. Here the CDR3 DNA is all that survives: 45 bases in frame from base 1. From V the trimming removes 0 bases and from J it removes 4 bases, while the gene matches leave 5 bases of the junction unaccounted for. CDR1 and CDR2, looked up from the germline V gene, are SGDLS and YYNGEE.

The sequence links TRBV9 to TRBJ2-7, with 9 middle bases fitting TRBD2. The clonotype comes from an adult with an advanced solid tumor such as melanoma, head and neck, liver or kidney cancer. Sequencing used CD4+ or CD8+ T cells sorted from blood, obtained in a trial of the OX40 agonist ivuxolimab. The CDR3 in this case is CASSVGLAEPYEQYF. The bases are TGTGCCAGCAGCGTAGGACTAGCGGAGCCTTACGAGCAGTACTTC.